The clone carrying this T cell receptor (beta chain) appeared many times. A library made for alpha chains picked up this beta chain off target, so its size means little. This sample is drawn from a study of spatial heterogeneity in lung cancer. As to time point: sample taken at primary tumor resection. Frozen PBMC, nontumor lung or tumor provided whole RNA, which was sequenced unsorted. The germline V and J ends were trimmed by 5 bases and 4 bases, with 14 bases remaining between them. This CDR3 spans 15 amino acids. Each CDR3 protein gets one entry after TCRdb re-called the 5' RACE reads with MiXCR. The top ten clones hold 20% of a sample with thousands of distinct CDR3 sequences, about 17% of them seen once.

This specimen was normal lung tissue next to the tumor, taken at surgery. V and J are TRBV12-3 or TRBV12-4 and TRBJ2-2, with no clear D. The clonotype comes from a male donor with early-stage non-small cell lung cancer. For the CDR3, the DNA is TGTGCCAGCAGTGAGACACGCCGCCCCACCGGGGAGCTGTTTTTT. Translated: CASSETRRPTGELFF.